This entry describes one T cell receptor (beta chain). Antigen: not known. Libraries were made from TCR beta cDNA, and they carried unique molecular identifiers. Each sample of 1 to 10 million input T cells yielded 500,000 or so cDNA molecules, so each molecule approximated one T cell. TCRdb called the PCR reads again in MiXCR, with one record for every CDR3 protein. The table includes 350,000 to 500,000 distinct CDR3 sequences, roughly 40% detected once. This sample is drawn from a study of post-analysis software for immune sequencing data. Study as a whole: Progressive-relapsing, secondary progressive and relapsing-remitting multiple sclerosis were among the disease courses included.

The CDR3 is made up of 16 amino acids. Trimming pared 2 bases from V and 5 bases from J, leaving 16 bases between. Whole-study results and caveats: F-measure co-clustering was strong for batch-matched samples. Patients carried roughly five TRBV segments more frequently than controls did, and TRBV5-6, TRBV5-1 and TRBV20-1 were among them. Normalized Chao1 diversity in multiple sclerosis patients fell significantly below that of controls.

The specimen was blood. The V gene is TRBV12-3 or TRBV12-4, the J gene TRBJ1-5; weak D call: TRBD1 (6 bases). This clonotype was obtained from a girl aged 2-10 years with multiple sclerosis. CDR3 sequence (DNA): TGTGCCAGCAGTTTAAGGGGGACGGTCTCCTATCAGCCCCAGCATTTT. Translated, it gives CASSLRGTVSYQPQHF.